This TCR beta chain was captured in a study of T cell clones after liver transplantation. Details on this clone: Its cognate antigen is unknown.

This CDR3 is built from 15 residues. The V gene end was trimmed by 4 bases and the J gene end by 5 bases; junction bases not matched to a gene: 9. Germline CDR1 SGHRS, CDR2 YFSETQ. Sequenced by immunoSEQ multiplex PCR; TCRdb stores in-frame clones only, minus some. The sample includes about 480 clones, around 57% of them seen just once. TCRbeta sequences of proliferating CFSE-low MLR cells were labeled alloreactive. The sequence derives from a human patient who received a liver transplant. Certain T cells may be donor cells from the graft. Sequenced material: CD8+ T cells from cultured PBMCs. The chain is built from TRBV5-1 and TRBJ2-7; 10 bases are a match to TRBD1. CDR3: CASSLEGQGNDEQYF. As DNA, the CDR3 is TGCGCCAGCAGCCTGGAGGGACAGGGGAACGACGAGCAGTACTTC. Drawing the rest from reference TRBV5-1 and TRBJ2-7, the complete variable domain is KAGVTQTPRYLIKTRGQQVTLSCSPISGHRSVSWYQQTPGQGLQFLFEYFSETQRNKGNFPGRFSGRQFSNSRSEMNVSTLELGDSALYLCASSLEGQGNDEQYFGPGTRLTVT.